Sequencing of this TCR beta chain was carried out in a study of identical twins' blood T cells. Overall study results and limits: Shared environment remains a possible cause of twin similarity. Twins shared more top CDR3 clonotypes than unrelated donors did. Shared CDR3 clonotype counts tracked mainly the product of cloneset sizes.

The CDR3 runs to 14 residues. The V end lost 4 bases, the J end lost 2 bases, and 12 bases lay between the germline ends. The germline CDR1 and CDR2 sequences are SNHLY and FYNNEI. A note on this clonotype: What it recognizes is unknown.

TCRdb reprocessed the 5' RACE reads with MiXCR, giving one entry per CDR3 protein. The table shows around 380,000 distinct CDR3 sequences, with about 28% occurring only once. This clonotype was obtained from a woman aged 18-49 years in good health. The V call is TRBV2, the J call TRBJ2-7; D ambiguous. Sequencing was carried out using PBMCs. Here the CDR3 reads CASSALVWAYEQYF. The CDR3 DNA reads as TGTGCCAGCAGTGCATTAGTTTGGGCCTACGAGCAGTACTTC.